This TCR beta chain was profiled in a study of cytotoxic CD8 clonotypes in ibrutinib-treated CLL. The data were produced by immunoSEQ multiplex PCR, yet TCRdb's version contains in-frame clones alone and is incomplete. The sample gives more than 45,000 clones, over 80% of which show up once; about a fifth is in the top ten. Trimming left V 4 bases short and J 5 bases short, with 14 bases between. Germline lookup yields CDR1 SGDLS and CDR2 YYNGEE. The CDR3 runs to 14 residues. The chain employs TRBV9 and TRBJ2-3; possibly TRBD2 for D (5 bases). This receptor was taken from a human donor with chronic lymphocytic leukemia. Sequenced here: PBMCs, sampled after 24 months of ibrutinib treatment. The DNA for the CDR3 is TGTGCCAGCAGCCCCGGGGTAGTTGTAGATACGCAGTATTTT. Its protein product is CASSPGVVVDTQYF. The full variable domain, rest sourced from reference TRBV9 and TRBJ2-3, is DSGVTQTPKHLITATGQRVTLRCSPRSGDLSVYWYQQSLDQGLQFLIQYYNGEERAKGNILERFSAQQFPDLHSELNLSSLELGDSALYFCASSPGVVVDTQYFGPGTRLTVL.